Given below is one T cell receptor beta chain in context. Original methodology: Researchers report that nucleated cell counts were estimated from reference gene primer amplification. Some clones are missing from TCRdb's copy, which holds only in-frame ones; the method was immunoSEQ multiplex PCR. For V, J and clone size, that table is used; D and trimming come from the DNA. The table records 300,000 to 450,000 clones, around 87% of them present only once. The sample comes from a study of blood T cell repertoires in COVID-19. For the study at large: Recovered status applied to Cohort 3 donors who had two consecutive negative PCRs. It also applied to those with clearance or with symptom resolution. COVID-19 samples from acute and convalescent phases originated in the United States, Italy and Spain. Sample material is recorded as cDNA or gDNA derived from T cells, B-cell-depleted T cells, or PBMCs.

The CDR3 spans 12 residues. Trimming pared 4 bases from V and 1 base from J, leaving 5 bases between. Germline values: CDR1 ENHRY, CDR2 SYGVKD. The receptor was derived from a man between 35 and 55 years old in a cohort exposed to, infected with or recovered from COVID-19 (not recorded which). The sample consisted of PBMCs or T cells enriched from blood (not recorded which). V usage is TRBV10-3 and J usage is TRBJ2-7; D gene uncertain. CDR3 region: CAISGQSYEQYF. CDR3 coding DNA: TGTGCCATCAGTGGGCAGTCCTACGAGCAGTACTTC.